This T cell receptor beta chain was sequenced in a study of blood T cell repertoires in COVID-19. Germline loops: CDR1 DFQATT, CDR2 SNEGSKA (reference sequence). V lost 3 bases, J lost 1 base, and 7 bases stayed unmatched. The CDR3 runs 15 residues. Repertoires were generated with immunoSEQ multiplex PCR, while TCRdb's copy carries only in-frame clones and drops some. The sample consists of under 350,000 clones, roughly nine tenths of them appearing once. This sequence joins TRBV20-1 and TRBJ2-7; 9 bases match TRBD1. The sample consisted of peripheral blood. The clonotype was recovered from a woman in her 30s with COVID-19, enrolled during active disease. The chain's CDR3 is CSASKGTGRSYEQYF. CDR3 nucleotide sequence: TGCAGTGCTAGTAAAGGGACAGGGAGATCCTACGAGCAGTACTTC.